This TCR beta chain was recorded in a study of tumor and adjacent non-tumor tissue in lung cancer. As for the study in general: The cohort had roughly 11 adenocarcinoma, a couple of squamous cell and 1 small cell patients. Stage I to III disease affected 10 men and roughly 5 women aged roughly 31 to 76.

The CDR3 is 17 amino acids. As regards this clonotype: Its target is not known. One end of the junction fails to match germline, which may point to a read error.

TCRbeta libraries were built with three rounds of nested PCR, modified from ARM-PCR. MiXCR, run by TCRdb on the multiplex PCR reads, gives a single entry per CDR3 protein. The sample carries under 150,000 distinct CDR3 sequences, approximately 66% recorded once. This sample's RNA came from whole unsorted tissue. Study-wide results and limits: TCR diversity was significantly greater in tumor than normal lung tissue.

The TCR was taken from a man aged 60-69 years with small cell lung cancer. The sample comprised lung tumor tissue. The V gene is TRBV12-3 or TRBV12-4, the J gene TRBJ2-1, with 9 nucleotides matching TRBD1. CDR3 sequence reads: CANSFGTGSQSYNEQFF. The CDR3, as DNA: TGTGCCAACAGTTTCGGGACAGGGTCCCAGTCCTACAATGAGCAGTTCTTC.